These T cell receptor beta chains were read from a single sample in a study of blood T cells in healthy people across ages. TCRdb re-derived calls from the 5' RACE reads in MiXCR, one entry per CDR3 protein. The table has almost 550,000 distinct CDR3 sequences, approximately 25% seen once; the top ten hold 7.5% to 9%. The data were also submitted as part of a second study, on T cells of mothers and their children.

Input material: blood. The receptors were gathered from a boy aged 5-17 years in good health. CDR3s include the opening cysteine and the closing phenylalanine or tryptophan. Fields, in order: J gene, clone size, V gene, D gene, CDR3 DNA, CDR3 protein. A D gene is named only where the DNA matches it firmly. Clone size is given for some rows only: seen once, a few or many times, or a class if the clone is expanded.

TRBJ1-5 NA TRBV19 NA TGTGCCAGTAGTCCGACAGTCCAGCCCCAGCATTTT CASSPTVQPQHF
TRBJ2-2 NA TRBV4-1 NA TGCGCCAGCAGACCATATGGACTTGGCACCGGGGAGCTGTTTTTT CASRPYGLGTGELFF
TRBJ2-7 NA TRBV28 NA TGTGCCAGCAGTTTATCCCAGGGGGGGGCCTACGAGCAGTACTTC CASSLSQGGAYEQYF
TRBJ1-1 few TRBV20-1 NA TGCAGTGCTAGAAGCGGAAGGTACACTGAAGCTTTCTTT CSARSGRYTEAFF
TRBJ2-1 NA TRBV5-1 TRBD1 TGCGCCAGCAGCGATACAGGGGCCTACAATGAGCAGTTCTTC CASSDTGAYNEQFF
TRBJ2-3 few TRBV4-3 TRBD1 TGCGCCAGCAGCCAAGACCCGGGACAGGGAGTGACAGATACGCAGTATTTT CASSQDPGQGVTDTQYF
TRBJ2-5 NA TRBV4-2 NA TGTGCCAGCAGCCAAGATCTATGGGAGGTTCCCCAAGAGACCCAGTACTTC CASSQDLWEVPQETQYF
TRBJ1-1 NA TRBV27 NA TGTGCCAGCAGACGACAGGACGCGAACACTGAAGCTTTCTTT CASRRQDANTEAFF
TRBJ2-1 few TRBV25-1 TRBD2 TGTGCCAGCTCTGGACTAGCCTCCTACAATGAGCAGTTCTTC CASSGLASYNEQFF
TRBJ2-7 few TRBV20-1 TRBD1 TGCAGTGCCCCGGACAGGGGCTCCTACGAGCAGTACTTC CSAPDRGSYEQYF
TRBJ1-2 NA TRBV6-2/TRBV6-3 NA TGTGCCAGCAGTTATGACCTCTCAGGGGCAGGGGACTATGGCTACACCTTC CASSYDLSGAGDYGYTF
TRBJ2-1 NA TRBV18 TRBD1 TGTGCCAGCTCACCCTCCAGGGGGCCTGAGCAGTTCTTC CASSPSRGPEQFF
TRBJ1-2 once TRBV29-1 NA TGCAGCGTCAGAGGAGACAGAGAGCGTAACTATGGCTACACCTTC CSVRGDRERNYGYTF
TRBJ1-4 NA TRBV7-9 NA TGTGCCAGCAGCTTTGGCTCAGGTGAAAAACTGTTTTTT CASSFGSGEKLFF
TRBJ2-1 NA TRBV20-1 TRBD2 TGCAGTGCTGGAACCGGGACTAGCGGGGTTCGGGAGCAGTTCTTC CSAGTGTSGVREQFF
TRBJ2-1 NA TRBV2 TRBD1 TGTGCCAGCAGCGCTTTAAAGACAGGGCCCAATGAGCAGTTCTTC CASSALKTGPNEQFF
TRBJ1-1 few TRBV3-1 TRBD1 TGTGCCAGCAGCCACGGACAGGGGACTGAAGCTTTCTTT CASSHGQGTEAFF
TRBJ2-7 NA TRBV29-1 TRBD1 TGCAGCGTTGAAGGGGAGGGGACAGGGTCGGCCTACGAGCAGTACTTC CSVEGEGTGSAYEQYF
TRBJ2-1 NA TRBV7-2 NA TGTGCCAGCAGCCCCGAAGGGCGGTCCTACAATGAGCAGTTCTTC CASSPEGRSYNEQFF
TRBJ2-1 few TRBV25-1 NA TGTGCCAGCAGTGAAGCCTTGTACAATGAGCAGTTCTTC CASSEALYNEQFF
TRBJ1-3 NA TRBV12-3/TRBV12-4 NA TGTGCCAGCAGTTTAGGGATCGGGACTGGAAACACCATATATTTT CASSLGIGTGNTIYF
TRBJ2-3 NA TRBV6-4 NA TGTGCCAGCAGTGAAAGGGGGGGCGGCGGTACAGATACGCAGTATTTT CASSERGGGGTDTQYF
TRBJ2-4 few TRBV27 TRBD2 TGTGCCAGCAGTACTCTAGCGGGAGGTAAAAGAGTGGCCAAAAGCATTCAGTACTTC CASSTLAGGKRVAKSIQYF
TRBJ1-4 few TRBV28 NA TGTGCCAGCAGTTTGGGGACCCTTAATGAAAAACTGTTTTTT CASSLGTLNEKLFF
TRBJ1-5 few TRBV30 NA TGTGCCTGGAACAGTCCCGGGGCCAATCAGCCCCAGCATTTT CAWNSPGANQPQHF
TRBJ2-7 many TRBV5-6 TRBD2 TGTGCCAGCAGCTCCAGCGGGAGCTCCTACGAGCAGTACTTC CASSSSGSSYEQYF
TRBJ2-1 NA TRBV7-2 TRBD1 TGTGCCAGCAGCTTACAGGGACAGACCTACAATGAGCAGTTCTTC CASSLQGQTYNEQFF
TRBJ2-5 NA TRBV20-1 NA TGCAGTGCTAGACAGCTCTACCAAGAGACCCAGTACTTC CSARQLYQETQYF
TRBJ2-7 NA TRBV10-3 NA TGTGCCATCAGTGTTGACAGTCGCGAGCAGTACTTC CAISVDSREQYF
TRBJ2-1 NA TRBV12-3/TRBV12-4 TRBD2 TGTGCCAGCAACACACCGGGACTAGCTCGGTATGAGCAGTTCTTC CASNTPGLARYEQFF
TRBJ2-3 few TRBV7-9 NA TGTGCCAGCAGCGACCCCAGGAGTACAGATACGCAGTATTTT CASSDPRSTDTQYF